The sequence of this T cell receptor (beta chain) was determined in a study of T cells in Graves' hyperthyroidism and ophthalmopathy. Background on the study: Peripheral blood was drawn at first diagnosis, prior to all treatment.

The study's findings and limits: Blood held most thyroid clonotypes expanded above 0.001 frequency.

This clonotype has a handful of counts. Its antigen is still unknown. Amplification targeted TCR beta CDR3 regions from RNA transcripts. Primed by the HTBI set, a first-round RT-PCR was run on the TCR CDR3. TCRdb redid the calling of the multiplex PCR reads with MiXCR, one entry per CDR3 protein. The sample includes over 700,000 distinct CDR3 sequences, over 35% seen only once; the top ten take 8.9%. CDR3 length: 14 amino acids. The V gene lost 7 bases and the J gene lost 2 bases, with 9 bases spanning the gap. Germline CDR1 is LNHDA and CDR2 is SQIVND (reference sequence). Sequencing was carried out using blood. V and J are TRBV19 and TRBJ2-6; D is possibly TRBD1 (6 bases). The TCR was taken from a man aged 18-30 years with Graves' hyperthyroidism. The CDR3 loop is CASKGVTGANVLTF. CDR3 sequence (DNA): TGTGCCAGTAAGGGGGTAACTGGGGCCAACGTCCTGACTTTC.